The entry below gives a single T cell receptor beta chain sequence along with its context. Patient disease was locally advanced or metastatic urothelial carcinoma. The CDR3 covers 12 residues. CDR1 is SGHTA and CDR2 is FQGNSA in the germline V gene. V was trimmed by 3 bases and J by 5 bases, leaving 5 bases between them. The repertoire was sequenced with immunoSEQ multiplex PCR; TCRdb's copy has only in-frame clones and lacks some. This repertoire shows approximately 48,000 clones, about 86% found once; its top ten account for around 16%. The record originates from a study of PD-L1 blockade in urothelial cancer.

The sequence was obtained from a man aged 55 to 70 with urothelial cancer. V gene TRBV7-2 combines with J gene TRBJ1-5; D call uncertain. The sequenced sample was PBMCs, obtained around atezolizumab (anti-PD-L1) treatment. The CDR3 sequence is CASSLRDQPQHF. In DNA, the CDR3 is TGTGCCAGCAGCTTGCGGGATCAGCCCCAGCATTTT.